This T cell receptor beta chain was obtained from a study of beta chain features in type 1 diabetes. Trimming removed 4 bases from V and 4 bases from J, with 7 bases in between. The CDR3 is 12 residues long. Germline V lookup: CDR1 GTSNPN, CDR2 SVGIG (reference sequence). Study results and caveats: Moderate but significant shortening of TCRB CDR3s was recorded in all four CD4+ subsets from Type 1 diabetes patients. Shorter templates might be favored by PCR, and equally so in patients and in controls. Naive, central memory and regulatory TCRB repertoires appeared more similar among patients than healthy donors.

Expressed TCRB transcripts were sequenced because the entire RNA isolate underwent reverse transcription. Repertoires were generated with immunoSEQ multiplex PCR, while TCRdb's copy carries only in-frame clones and drops some. The table has 550,000 to 850,000 clones, roughly 13% seen once. This clone was detected a few times. Its cognate antigen is unknown. The chain combines TRBV30 with TRBJ2-2; D ambiguous. The source is a man younger than 35 with type 1 diabetes. What was sequenced was naive CD4+ T cells from blood. The CDR3, as DNA: TGTGCCTGGACTCCCTTCACCGGGGAGCTGTTTTTT. This sequence encodes CAWTPFTGELFF.